This is a list of T cell receptor beta chains from one sample in a study of blood T cell repertoires in COVID-19. Profiled with immunoSEQ multiplex PCR; TCRdb holds only in-frame clones, not every one. The sample includes about 120,000 clones, 75% to 90% of them seen just once. The sample comprised peripheral blood. These TCRs come from a man between 65 and 85 years old with active or convalescent COVID-19. CDR3s include the opening cysteine and the closing phenylalanine or tryptophan. The D gene is left open where the match is weak. A row's size may be missing; if present it is once, few, many or a size class.

d_call,clone_size,v_call,j_call,cdr3_aa,cdr3_nt
TRBD2,NA,TRBV15,TRBJ2-7,CATSREGLAGGRSYEQYF,TGTGCCACCAGCAGAGAGGGACTAGCGGGAGGGAGAAGCTACGAGCAGTACTTC
NA,NA,TRBV6-4,TRBJ1-5,CASSPTAGRQPQHF,TGTGCCAGCAGTCCAACTGCAGGGAGGCAGCCCCAGCATTTT
NA,once,TRBV27,TRBJ2-3,CASSSKRPGADTQYF,TGTGCCAGCAGTTCCAAACGCCCGGGGGCAGATACGCAGTATTTT
NA,NA,TRBV19,TRBJ2-6,CASSIDWGPSSGANVLTF,TGTGCCAGTAGTATAGATTGGGGCCCATCCTCTGGGGCCAACGTCCTGACTTTC
NA,NA,TRBV20-1,TRBJ2-7,CSAGAGVEYF,TGCAGTGCAGGAGCAGGGGTGGAGTACTTC
NA,once,TRBV5-6,TRBJ2-1,CASSLAHNEQFF,TGTGCCAGCAGCTTGGCTCACAATGAGCAGTTCTTC
NA,NA,TRBV2,TRBJ1-2,CASSEVPGSNYGYTF,TGTGCCAGCAGTGAAGTCCCGGGGTCTAACTATGGCTACACCTTC
NA,NA,TRBV20-1,TRBJ2-5,CSASPGLQETQYF,TGCAGTGCTAGTCCGGGACTCCAAGAGACCCAGTACTTC
TRBD2,NA,TRBV2,TRBJ2-1,CASSDQAGEVNEQFF,TGTGCCAGCAGTGATCAAGCGGGAGAGGTTAATGAGCAGTTCTTC
NA,NA,TRBV7-2,TRBJ2-1,CASSLGAGYIAEQFF,TGTGCCAGCAGCTTAGGGGCGGGTTATATTGCTGAGCAGTTCTTC
TRBD1,NA,TRBV28,TRBJ1-2,CASSRWTGGGSGYTF,TGTGCCAGCAGTCGATGGACAGGGGGCGGCAGTGGCTACACCTTC
TRBD2,once,TRBV6-5,TRBJ2-1,CASSYLGLAGEQFF,TGTGCCAGCAGTTACTTGGGACTAGCGGGCGAGCAGTTCTTC
TRBD1,NA,TRBV18,TRBJ2-3,CASSPTRTGGGPDTQYF,TGTGCCAGCTCACCAACCCGGACAGGGGGGGGTCCAGATACGCAGTATTTT
TRBD1,NA,TRBV7-8,TRBJ1-2,CASSLGVGQGDGYTF,TGTGCCAGCAGCTTAGGAGTGGGGCAGGGGGATGGCTACACCTTC
TRBD2,NA,TRBV7-9,TRBJ2-2,CASSPWTSGRPGTGELFF,TGTGCCAGCAGCCCCTGGACTAGCGGGAGGCCGGGGACCGGGGAGCTGTTTTTT
NA,NA,TRBV27,TRBJ2-7,CASSSRPSNSYEQYF,TGTGCCAGCAGTTCGAGGCCGTCTAACTCCTACGAGCAGTACTTC
NA,NA,TRBV11-2,TRBJ2-7,CASSLRDKGGYEQYF,TGTGCCAGCAGCTTACGGGACAAAGGAGGATACGAGCAGTACTTC
NA,once,TRBV28,TRBJ1-2,CASSFRNYGYTF,TGTGCCAGCAGTTTTAGAAACTATGGCTACACCTTC
NA,NA,TRBV11-2,TRBJ1-2,CASSLDSWGGADYGYTF,TGTGCCAGCAGCTTAGATTCGTGGGGGGGCGCGGACTATGGCTACACCTTC
TRBD1,NA,TRBV11-2,TRBJ2-5,CASSLKGGHTQYF,TGTGCCAGCAGCTTAAAAGGGGGCCATACCCAGTACTTC
TRBD2,NA,TRBV5-4,TRBJ2-7,CASSLPGGPGEQYF,TGTGCCAGCAGCTTGCCGGGAGGGCCGGGTGAGCAGTACTTC
NA,NA,TRBV6-5,TRBJ2-1,CASGYWTDEQFF,TGTGCCAGCGGCTACTGGACAGATGAGCAGTTCTTC
TRBD2,NA,TRBV18,TRBJ2-3,CASSPPASGKVADTQYF,TGTGCCAGCTCACCACCGGCTAGCGGGAAAGTGGCAGATACGCAGTATTTT
TRBD2,NA,TRBV5-1,TRBJ2-7,CASGVATSGFEQYF,TGCGCCAGCGGTGTGGCGACTAGCGGGTTCGAGCAGTACTTC